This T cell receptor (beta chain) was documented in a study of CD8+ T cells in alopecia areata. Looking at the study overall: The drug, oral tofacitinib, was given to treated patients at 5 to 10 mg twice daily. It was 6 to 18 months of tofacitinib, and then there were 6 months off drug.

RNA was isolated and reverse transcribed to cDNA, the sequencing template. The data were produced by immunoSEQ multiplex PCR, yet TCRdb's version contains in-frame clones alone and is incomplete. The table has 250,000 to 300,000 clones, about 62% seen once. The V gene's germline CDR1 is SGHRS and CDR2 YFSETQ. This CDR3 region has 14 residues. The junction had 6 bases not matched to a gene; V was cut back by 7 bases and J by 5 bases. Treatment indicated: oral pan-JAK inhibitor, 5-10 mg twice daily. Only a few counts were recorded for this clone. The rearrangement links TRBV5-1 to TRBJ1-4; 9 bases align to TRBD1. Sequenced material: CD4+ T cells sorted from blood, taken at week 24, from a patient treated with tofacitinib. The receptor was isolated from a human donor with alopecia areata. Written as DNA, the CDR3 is TGCGCCAGCGGCCGGACAGGGGCGAATGAAAAACTGTTTTTT. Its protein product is CASGRTGANEKLFF.